These T cell receptor beta chains were read from a single sample in a study of blood T cell repertoires in COVID-19. Only in-frame clones appear in the TCRdb table, and some are missing; sequencing was by immunoSEQ multiplex PCR. The sample lists 65,000 to 70,000 clones; 60% to 80% were seen once. Sequences were obtained from peripheral blood. These receptors were taken from a man aged 60 to 69 with acute or convalescent COVID-19. The CDR3 runs from the conserved cysteine through the conserved F or W. D genes are given only for firm matches. Rows may omit the clone size; those that give it use once, few, many or a size class.

>.|TRBV25-1|few|TRBJ1-1
CASKYGAGTLEAFF
TGTGCCAGCAAGTATGGGGCCGGTACCCTTGAAGCTTTCTTT
>.|TRBV6-5|.|TRBJ1-2
CASSYQGSYGYTF
TGTGCCAGCAGTTACCAGGGGTCCTATGGCTACACCTTC
>TRBD1|TRBV30|.|TRBJ1-6
CAWDQQGYRSSPLHF
TGTGCCTGGGATCAACAGGGGTACCGAAGTTCACCCCTCCACTTT
>TRBD1|TRBV9|.|TRBJ1-2
CASSVVTGDAGYTF
TGTGCCAGCAGCGTCGTGACAGGGGACGCTGGCTACACCTTC
>TRBD2|TRBV5-1|.|TRBJ2-7
CASSEDSGTSGEKYEQYF
TGCGCCAGCAGCGAGGACTCCGGGACTAGCGGGGAAAAATACGAGCAGTACTTC
>TRBD1|TRBV5-4|.|TRBJ1-3
CASSGWGQGNSGNTIYF
TGTGCCAGCAGCGGGTGGGGACAGGGGAACTCTGGAAACACCATATATTTT
>.|TRBV10-1|.|TRBJ2-1
CASSERPVGQFF
TGCGCCAGCAGTGAGCGGCCAGTGGGCCAGTTCTTC
>.|TRBV6-6|.|TRBJ2-3
CASSPRGVALLVTDTQYF
TGTGCCAGCAGTCCTAGGGGTGTGGCCCTTCTGGTCACAGATACGCAGTATTTT
>TRBD1|TRBV2|.|TRBJ1-2
CASSQQGGNGYTF
TGTGCCAGCAGTCAACAGGGGGGGAATGGCTACACCTTC
>TRBD2|TRBV7-8|.|TRBJ2-7
CASSPRAGVYEQYF
TGTGCCAGCAGCCCTCGAGCGGGGGTCTACGAGCAGTACTTC
>TRBD2|TRBV19|few|TRBJ2-1
CASSSIRSASGVHEQFF
TGTGCCAGTAGTTCCATCCGGTCGGCTAGCGGAGTCCATGAGCAGTTCTTC
>TRBD1|TRBV29-1|.|TRBJ1-2
CSVEDPLWTGGVF
TGCAGCGTTGAAGATCCCCTCTGGACAGGTGGAGTATTC
>TRBD2|TRBV4-3|few|TRBJ2-3
CASSQGSSGGADTQYF
TGCGCCAGCAGCCAAGGGTCTAGCGGGGGGGCAGATACGCAGTATTTT
>TRBD1|TRBV3-1/TRBV3-2|.|TRBJ2-2
CASSQATGTANTGELFF
TGTGCCAGCAGCCAAGCCACCGGGACAGCGAACACCGGGGAGCTGTTTTTT
>.|TRBV7-3|.|TRBJ1-6
CASSLGQVNSPLHF
TGTGCCAGCAGCTTAGGGCAGGTTAATTCACCCCTCCACTTT
>TRBD1|TRBV19|.|TRBJ1-5
CASSIGQGENQPQHF
TGTGCCAGTAGTATAGGACAGGGGGAAAATCAGCCCCAGCATTTT
>.|TRBV5-1|once|TRBJ2-3
CASSPSQGTDTQYF
TGCGCCAGCAGCCCCTCACAGGGTACAGATACGCAGTATTTT
>.|TRBV18|.|TRBJ2-5
CASSPQTGEGETQYF
TGTGCCAGCTCACCACAGACAGGGGAGGGGGAGACCCAGTACTTC
>TRBD2|TRBV5-6|.|TRBJ2-7
CASTRWGGSYEQYF
TGTGCCAGCACCCGGTGGGGGGGTAGCTACGAGCAGTACTTC
>.|TRBV18|.|TRBJ2-3
CASSPAGLVADTQYF
TGTGCCAGCTCACCCGCGGGACTGGTGGCAGATACGCAGTATTTT
>.|TRBV6-1|.|TRBJ1-5
CASSDGRNQPQHF
TGTGCCAGCAGTGATGGGAGAAATCAGCCCCAGCATTTT
>TRBD1|TRBV6-5|few|TRBJ1-6
CASSRQGNQNSPLHF
TGTGCCAGCAGCCGACAGGGAAATCAGAATTCACCCCTCCACTTT
>TRBD1|TRBV7-3|.|TRBJ2-7
CASSRTGLDEQYF
TGTGCCAGCAGCAGGACAGGGCTGGACGAGCAGTACTTC
>TRBD2|TRBV25-1|.|TRBJ2-7
CASSEPAGLAGEQYF
TGTGCCAGCAGTGAACCCGCGGGACTAGCGGGGGAGCAGTACTTC
>.|TRBV28|few|TRBJ1-6
CASSLTPGGSAPLHF
TGTGCCAGCAGTTTAACACCGGGGGGTAGTGCACCCCTCCACTTT
>.|TRBV10-3|.|TRBJ1-2
CAISELGGVNYGYTF
TGTGCCATCAGTGAACTCGGGGGGGTTAACTATGGCTACACCTTC
>.|TRBV25-1|.|TRBJ2-2
CASSVGGGDTGELFF
TGTGCCAGCAGTGTTGGAGGGGGGGACACCGGGGAGCTGTTTTTT
>.|TRBV9|.|TRBJ2-3
CASSVGSSSSTDTQYF
TGTGCCAGCAGCGTAGGGTCTAGTTCAAGCACAGATACGCAGTATTTT
>.|TRBV19|.|TRBJ1-1
CASSIRENTEAFF
TGTGCCAGTAGTATCCGGGAGAACACTGAAGCTTTCTTT
>TRBD2|TRBV6-5|.|TRBJ2-1
CASSYTGGSYNEQFF
TGTGCCAGCAGTTACACGGGGGGCTCCTACAATGAGCAGTTCTTC
>TRBD1|TRBV6-2/TRBV6-3|.|TRBJ2-2
CASSTRDRVFTGELFF
TGTGCCAGCAGTACCCGGGACAGGGTTTTTACCGGGGAGCTGTTTTTT
>TRBD1|TRBV4-1|.|TRBJ1-2
CASSLYTTGYSRSYGYTF
TGCGCCAGCAGCCTATACACGACAGGGTACTCCCGGTCTTATGGCTACACCTTC